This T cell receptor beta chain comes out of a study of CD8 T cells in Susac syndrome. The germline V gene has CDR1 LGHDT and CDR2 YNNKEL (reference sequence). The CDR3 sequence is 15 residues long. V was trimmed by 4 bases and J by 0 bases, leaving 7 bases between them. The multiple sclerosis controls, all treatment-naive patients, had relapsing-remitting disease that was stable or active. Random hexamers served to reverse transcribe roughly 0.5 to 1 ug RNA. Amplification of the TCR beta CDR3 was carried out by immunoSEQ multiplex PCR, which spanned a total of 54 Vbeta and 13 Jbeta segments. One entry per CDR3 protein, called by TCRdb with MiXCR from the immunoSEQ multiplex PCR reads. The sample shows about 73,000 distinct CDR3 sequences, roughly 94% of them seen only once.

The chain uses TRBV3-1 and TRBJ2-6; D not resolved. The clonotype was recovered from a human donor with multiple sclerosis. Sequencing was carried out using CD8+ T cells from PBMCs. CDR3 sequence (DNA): TGTGCCAGCAGCCCCACAACCTCTGGGGCCAACGTCCTGACTTTC. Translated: CASSPTTSGANVLTF.